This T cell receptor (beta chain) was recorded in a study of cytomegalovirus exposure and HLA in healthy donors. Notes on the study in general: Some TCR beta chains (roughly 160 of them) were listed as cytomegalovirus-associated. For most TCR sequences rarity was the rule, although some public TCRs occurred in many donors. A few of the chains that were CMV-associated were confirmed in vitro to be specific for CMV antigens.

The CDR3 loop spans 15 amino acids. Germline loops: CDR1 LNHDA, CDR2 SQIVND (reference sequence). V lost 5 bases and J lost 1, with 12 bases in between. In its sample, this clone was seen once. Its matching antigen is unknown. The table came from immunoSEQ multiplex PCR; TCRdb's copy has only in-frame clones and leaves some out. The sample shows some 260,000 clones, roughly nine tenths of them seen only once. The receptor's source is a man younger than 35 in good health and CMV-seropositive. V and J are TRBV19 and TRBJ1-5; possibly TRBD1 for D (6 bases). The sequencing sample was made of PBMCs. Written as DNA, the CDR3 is TGTGCCAGTAGTCACAGGGCCCAAAGCAATCAGCCCCAGCATTTT. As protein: CASSHRAQSNQPQHF. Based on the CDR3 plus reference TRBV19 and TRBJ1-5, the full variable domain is DGGITQSPKYLFRKEGQNVTLSCEQNLNHDAMYWYRQDPGQGLRLIYYSQIVNDFQKGDIAEGYSVSREKKESFPLTVTSAQKNPTAFYLCASSHRAQSNQPQHFGDGTRLSIL.